Below are 21 T cell receptor beta chains sequenced from a single sample in a study of T cells in tuberculosis. Sequenced by immunoSEQ multiplex PCR; TCRdb stores in-frame clones only, minus some. The table lists roughly 35,000 clones, approximately 91% of them singletons. Sequencing was performed on PBMCs. The origin of the receptors is a donor aged 5 to 30 with latent tuberculosis or without tuberculosis infection.

The CDR3 region is CASSFSSGGHDTQYF. CDR3 DNA sequence: TGCGCCAGCAGCTTTTCTAGCGGGGGGCATGATACGCAGTATTTT. The J gene is TRBJ2-3, the V gene TRBV5-1; TRBD2 agrees at 11 bases. Per the germline V gene, CDR1 is SGHRS and CDR2 is YFSETQ. Trimming removed 2 bases from V and 6 bases from J; junction bases left unmatched: 5. The CDR3 consists of 15 residues.

The DNA for the CDR3 is TGTGCCAGCAGCTTGGGGACAGAATTTTCACCCCTCCACTTT. Amino acid sequence: CASSLGTEFSPLHF. The chain recombines TRBV11-2 with TRBJ1-6, with TRBD1 matching 7 bases. V lost 3 bases, J lost 9 bases, and 5 bases stayed unmatched. Germline CDR1 is SGHAT and CDR2 is FQNNGV. The CDR3 is made up of 14 amino acids.

The chain carries TRBV9 and TRBJ1-6; TRBD1 is a possible D gene (5 bases). V gave up 2 bases and J gave up 9 bases, with 18 bases separating them. Germline V gene lookup returns CDR1 SGDLS and CDR2 YYNGEE. The CDR3 has 16 residues. The chain's CDR3 is CASSVEPAGRGSPLHF. CDR3 nucleotide sequence: TGTGCCAGCAGCGTCGAGCCGGCAGGGCGCGGTTCACCCCTCCACTTT.

The chain has TRBV5-6 and TRBJ1-5, with a weak D call TRBD1 (5 bases). V lost 2 bases and J lost 4, with 10 bases in between. The V gene's germline CDR1 is SGHDT and CDR2 YYEEEE. The CDR3 has 14 amino acids. The CDR3 bases are TGTGCCAGCAGCTTCAGGGCGGGGAATCAGCCCCAGCATTTT. It yields the protein CASSFRAGNQPQHF.

The chain combines TRBV6-5 with TRBJ2-1; 7 nucleotides agree with TRBD2. Trimming at V came to 0 bases and at J to 7 bases, leaving 6 bases not matched to a gene. The CDR3 length is 15 residues. CDR1 MNHEY and CDR2 SVGAGI come from the germline V gene. The chain's CDR3 is CASSYSRQGGNEQFF. In DNA form, the CDR3 reads TGTGCCAGCAGTTACTCGAGGCAGGGAGGGAATGAGCAGTTCTTC.

The chain combines TRBV7-2 with TRBJ2-2; possible D gene TRBD2, 5 bases. With 4 bases removed from V and 5 bases from J, the gap between germline ends came to 11 bases. Germline lookup yields CDR1 SGHTA and CDR2 FQGNSA. There are 14 residues in the CDR3. The CDR3 DNA reads as TGTGCCAGCAGCTCTACGAGGAGGACCGGGGAGCTGTTTTTT. Protein product: CASSSTRRTGELFF.

The chain links TRBV29-1 to TRBJ2-5, with 8 bases aligning to TRBD1. V was clipped by 3 bases and J by 4 bases; unmatched bases: 22. The germline V gene has CDR1 SQVTM and CDR2 ANQGSEA. There are 19 residues in the CDR3. CDR3 sequence (DNA): TGCAGCGTTGAGGGGACAGGCAAATGGGATAAATTGAAAGGAGAGACCCAGTACTTC. Translating it yields CSVEGTGKWDKLKGETQYF.

V gene TRBV30 combines with J gene TRBJ1-6, with D maybe TRBD1 (6 bases). The CDR3 totals 17 residues. The germline V gene encodes CDR1 GTSNPN and CDR2 SVGIG (reference sequence). V was trimmed by 4 bases and J by 4 bases, leaving 20 bases between them. CDR3 in DNA: TGTGCCTGGACCCTGCTACGGGGCAGGGGATATAATTCACCCCTCCACTTT. It is translated as CAWTLLRGRGYNSPLHF.

V and J are TRBV29-1 and TRBJ2-7; D gene unclear. V was shortened by 6 bases and J by 7 bases, with 16 bases between the two germline ends. From germline, CDR1 is SQVTM and CDR2 ANQGSEA. There are 12 residues in the CDR3. CDR3 amino acids: CSVAGSVGEQYF. The CDR3 nucleotides read TGCAGCGTCGCCGGGTCGGTGGGTGAGCAGTACTTC.

This chain joins TRBV7-2 and TRBJ2-7, with TRBD1 matching 8 bases. CDR3 length equals 14 residues. Germline values: CDR1 SGHTA, CDR2 FQGNSA. V trimming: 5 bases; J trimming: 2 bases; junction bases outside the gene matches: 5. The CDR3: CASSPGTGTYEQYF. The CDR3 DNA follows: TGTGCCAGCAGCCCTGGGACAGGTACCTACGAGCAGTACTTC. The full variable domain, completed using reference TRBV7-2 and TRBJ2-7, is GAGVSQSPSNKVTEKGKDVELRCDPISGHTALYWYRQSLGQGLEFLIYFQGNSAPDKSGLPSDRFSAERTGGSVSTLTIQRTQQEDSAVYLCASSPGTGTYEQYFGPGTRLTVT.

The rearrangement uses TRBV6-5 and TRBJ2-1; D might be TRBD2 (6 bases). Germline CDR1 reads MNHEY; CDR2 reads SVGAGI. There are 13 residues in the CDR3. V lost 2 bases and J lost 4, with 6 bases in between. The CDR3 spells CASSYREYNEQFF. The DNA for the CDR3 is TGTGCCAGCAGTTACCGGGAGTACAATGAGCAGTTCTTC.

The chain employs TRBV28 and TRBJ2-7, with 9 bases matching TRBD1. J gave up 4 bases and V 6 bases, and 10 bases lay outside the gene matches. Germline V CDR1 and CDR2: MDHEN, SYDVKM. CDR3 length: 15 residues. CDR3: CASRGTGTGSYEQYF. CDR3 DNA sequence: TGTGCCAGCAGGGGGACCGGGACAGGGAGTTACGAGCAGTACTTC. The full variable domain, with the rest looked up from reference TRBV28 and TRBJ2-7, is DVKVTQSSRYLVKRTGEKVFLECVQDMDHENMFWYRQDPGLGLRLIYFSYDVKMKEKGDIPEGYSVSREKKERFSLILESASTNQTSMYLCASRGTGTGSYEQYFGPGTRLTVT.

This sequence joins TRBV28 and TRBJ2-2; the match to TRBD2 covers 8 bases. V gave up 2 bases and J gave up 1 base; unmatched junction bases: 6. Germline V CDR1 and CDR2: MDHEN, SYDVKM. The CDR3 loop spans 17 amino acids. This CDR3 reads CASSLPLTSGNTGELFF. CDR3 DNA: TGTGCCAGCAGTTTACCCCTAACTAGCGGGAACACCGGGGAGCTGTTTTTT.

The rearrangement links TRBV7-9 to TRBJ2-7; 10 positions match TRBD1. Germline lookup yields CDR1 SEHNR and CDR2 FQNEAQ (reference sequence). CDR3 size: 14 residues. V shed 7 bases, J shed 4 bases, and the junction held 7 bases outside the gene matches. The CDR3 reads CASNQGQGWYEQYF. The CDR3 nucleotides are TGTGCCAGCAATCAGGGACAGGGGTGGTACGAGCAGTACTTC.

This chain links TRBV21-1 with TRBJ2-3; the table's D call, TRBD2, was not checked against the DNA. TRBV21-1 is reported as a pseudogene. The CDR3 covers 16 residues. CDR3 amino acids: CASSRLAGGKADTQYF. CDR3 nucleotide sequence: TGTGCCAGCAGTCGACTAGCGGGGGGTAAAGCAGATACGCAGTATTTT.

This rearrangement joins TRBV5-1 to TRBJ2-7; 11 bases fit TRBD2. CDR3 length equals 15 residues. Losses at the gene ends were 0 bases for V and 5 bases for J; bases not matched to a gene: 4. CDR1 is SGHRS, CDR2 YFSETQ, per germline. The CDR3 DNA sequence: TGCGCCAGCAGCTTGGTAGGTAGCGGGAGGGACGAGCAGTACTTC. Its translation is CASSLVGSGRDEQYF.

The chain combines TRBV30 with TRBJ2-7, with D possibly being TRBD2 (5 bases). CDR1 GTSNPN and CDR2 SVGIG come from the germline V gene (reference sequence). The CDR3 spans 14 residues. Trimming removed 1 base at V and 4 bases at J, with 14 bases between. The DNA of the CDR3 is TGTGCCTGGAGTGGGGGTCTGGGAGCTTACGAGCAGTACTTC. Its translation is CAWSGGLGAYEQYF.

The V gene is TRBV27, the J gene TRBJ2-3, with 15 bases identical to TRBD2. Germline trimming cut 1 base from V and 3 bases from J; bases unmatched to any gene: 8. From germline, CDR1 is MNHEY and CDR2 SMNVEV (reference sequence). This CDR3 region has 19 residues. The DNA of the CDR3 is TGTGCCAGCAGTTTATGGGGACTAGCGGGAGGTGAAGGAACAGATACGCAGTATTTT. Protein: CASSLWGLAGGEGTDTQYF.

The chain has TRBV5-6 and TRBJ2-1; maybe TRBD2 (6 bases). The CDR3 extends over 15 amino acids. CDR1 is SGHDT and CDR2 is YYEEEE in the germline V gene. V was trimmed by 4 bases and J by 4 bases, leaving 15 bases between them. The DNA of the CDR3 is TGTGCCAGCAGCACCACTCTGGGACTTTACAATGAGCAGTTCTTC. It is translated as CASSTTLGLYNEQFF. Combining the CDR3 with reference TRBV5-6 and TRBJ2-1 gives the whole variable domain DAGVTQSPTHLIKTRGQQVTLRCSPKSGHDTVSWYQQALGQGPQFIFQYYEEEERQRGNFPDRFSGHQFPNYSSELNVNALLLGDSALYLCASSTTLGLYNEQFFGPGTRLTVL.

The chain's CDR3 is CASSTGGSSAQHF. In DNA form, the CDR3 reads TGTGCCAGTAGTACAGGGGGCTCCTCGGCCCAGCATTTT. The chain couples TRBV19 to TRBJ1-5; 8 bases fit TRBD1. V lost 4 bases, J lost 11 bases, and 7 bases stayed unmatched. The CDR3 runs 13 residues. Looked up from germline, CDR1 is LNHDA and CDR2 is SQIVND (reference sequence).

This rearrangement joins TRBV5-4 to TRBJ1-2, with a tentative D call TRBD1 (6 bases). The germline V gene encodes CDR1 SGHNT and CDR2 YYREEE (reference sequence). The ends were cut back, 4 bases at V and 4 bases at J, with 17 bases in the middle. This CDR3 has 15 residues. The CDR3 loop reads CASSLGGGRRYGYTF. In DNA form, the CDR3 reads TGTGCCAGCAGCCTAGGGGGGGGCCGGCGCTATGGCTACACCTTC.